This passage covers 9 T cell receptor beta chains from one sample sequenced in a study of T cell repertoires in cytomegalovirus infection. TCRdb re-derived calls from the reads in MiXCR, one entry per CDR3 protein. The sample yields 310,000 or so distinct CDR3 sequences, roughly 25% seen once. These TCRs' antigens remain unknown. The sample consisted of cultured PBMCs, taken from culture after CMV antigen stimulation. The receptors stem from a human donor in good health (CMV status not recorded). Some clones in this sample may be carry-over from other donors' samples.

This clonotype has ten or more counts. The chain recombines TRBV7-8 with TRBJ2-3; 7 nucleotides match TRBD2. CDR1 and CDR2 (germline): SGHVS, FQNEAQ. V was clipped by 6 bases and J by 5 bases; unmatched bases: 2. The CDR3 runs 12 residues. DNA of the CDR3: TGTGCCAGCAGGTGGGGGGGAGATACGCAGTATTTT. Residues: CASRWGGDTQYF.

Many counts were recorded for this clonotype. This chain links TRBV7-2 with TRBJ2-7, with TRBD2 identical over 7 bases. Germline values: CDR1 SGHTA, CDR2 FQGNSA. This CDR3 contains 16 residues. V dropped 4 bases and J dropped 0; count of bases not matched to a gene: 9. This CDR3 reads CASSSLFPGGSYEQYF. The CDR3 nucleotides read TGTGCCAGCAGCTCATTATTCCCGGGGGGCTCCTACGAGCAGTACTTC.

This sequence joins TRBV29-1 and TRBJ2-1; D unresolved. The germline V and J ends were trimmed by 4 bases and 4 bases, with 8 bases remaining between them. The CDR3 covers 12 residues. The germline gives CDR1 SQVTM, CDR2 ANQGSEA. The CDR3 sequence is CSVVVGYNEQFF. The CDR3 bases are TGCAGCGTTGTTGTAGGATACAATGAGCAGTTCTTC.

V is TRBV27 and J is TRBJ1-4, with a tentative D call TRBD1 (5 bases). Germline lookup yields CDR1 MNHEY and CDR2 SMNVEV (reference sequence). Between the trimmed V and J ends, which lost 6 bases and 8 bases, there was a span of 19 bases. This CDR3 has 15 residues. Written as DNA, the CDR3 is TGTGCCAGCAGATCAATCGACAGATGGAAAGAAAAACTGTTTTTT. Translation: CASRSIDRWKEKLFF.

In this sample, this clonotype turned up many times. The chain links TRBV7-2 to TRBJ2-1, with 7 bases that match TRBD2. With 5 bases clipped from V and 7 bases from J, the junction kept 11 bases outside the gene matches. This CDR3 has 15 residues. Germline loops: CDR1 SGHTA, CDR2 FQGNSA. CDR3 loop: CASSGRGLGTNEQFF. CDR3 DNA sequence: TGTGCCAGCAGCGGGAGGGGACTGGGAACTAATGAGCAGTTCTTC.

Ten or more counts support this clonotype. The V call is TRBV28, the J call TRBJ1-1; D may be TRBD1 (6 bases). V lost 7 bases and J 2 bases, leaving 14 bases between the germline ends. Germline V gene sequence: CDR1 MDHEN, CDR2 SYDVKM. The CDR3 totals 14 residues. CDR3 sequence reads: CASIKGGANTEAFF. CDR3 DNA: TGTGCCAGCATAAAAGGGGGAGCAAACACTGAAGCTTTCTTT. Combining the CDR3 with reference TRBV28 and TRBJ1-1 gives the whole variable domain DVKVTQSSRYLVKRTGEKVFLECVQDMDHENMFWYRQDPGLGLRLIYFSYDVKMKEKGDIPEGYSVSREKKERFSLILESASTNQTSMYLCASIKGGANTEAFFGQGTRLTVV.

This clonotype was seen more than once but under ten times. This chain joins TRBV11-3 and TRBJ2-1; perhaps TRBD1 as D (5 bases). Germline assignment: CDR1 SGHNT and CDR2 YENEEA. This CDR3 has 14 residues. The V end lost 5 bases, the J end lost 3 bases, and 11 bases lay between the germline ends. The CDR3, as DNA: TGTGCCAGCAGCCCCAGTGGACACTACAATGAGCAGTTCTTC. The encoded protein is CASSPSGHYNEQFF.

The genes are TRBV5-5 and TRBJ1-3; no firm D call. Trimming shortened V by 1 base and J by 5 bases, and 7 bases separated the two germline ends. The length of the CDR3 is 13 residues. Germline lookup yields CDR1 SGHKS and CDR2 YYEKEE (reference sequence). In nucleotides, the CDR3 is TGTGCCAGCAGCTTGCCACTAAGAAACACCATATATTTT. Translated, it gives CASSLPLRNTIYF.

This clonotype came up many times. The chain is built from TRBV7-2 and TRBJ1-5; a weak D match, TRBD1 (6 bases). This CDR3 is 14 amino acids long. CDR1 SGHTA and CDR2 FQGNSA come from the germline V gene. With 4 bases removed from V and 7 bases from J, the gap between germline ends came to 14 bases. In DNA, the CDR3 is TGTGCCAGCAGCTCAACAGGGCCGAGGCAGCCCCAGCATTTT. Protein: CASSSTGPRQPQHF.